Listed here are 27 T cell receptor beta chains from one sample, sequenced in a study of blood T cell repertoires in COVID-19. Repertoires were generated with immunoSEQ multiplex PCR, while TCRdb's copy carries only in-frame clones and drops some. The repertoire holds roughly 26,000 clones, about 94% seen once, with 4% to 5% in the top ten. The sample taken for sequencing was peripheral blood. The receptor source for this set is a human donor with active COVID-19. The donor label of this sample is uncertain.

The chain uses TRBV30 and TRBJ1-5, with D unclear. This CDR3 spans 15 amino acids. V was clipped by 2 bases and J by 2 bases, with 13 bases between them. The germline V gene encodes CDR1 GTSNPN and CDR2 SVGIG (reference sequence). The CDR3 DNA sequence: TGTGCCTGGAGTTCCGAGGCCGGGGGCAATCAGCCCCAGCATTTT. Translating it yields CAWSSEAGGNQPQHF.

The chain uses TRBV2 and TRBJ2-1; no firm D call. The CDR3 length is 14 residues. V lost 4 bases and J 2 bases, leaving 9 bases between the germline ends. Per germline, CDR1 SNHLY and CDR2 FYNNEI. The DNA of the CDR3 is TGTGCCAGCAGTGCAACCCTACCCTACAATGAGCAGTTCTTC. It translates to CASSATLPYNEQFF.

The V call is TRBV7-2, the J call TRBJ1-6, with a possible D match to TRBD1 (5 bases). V lost 2 bases to trimming and J lost 10 bases, with 9 bases between them. This CDR3 is 13 amino acids long. Germline CDR1 is SGHTA and CDR2 is FQGNSA. CDR3 region: CASSLQGSSPLHF. The CDR3 DNA reads TGTGCCAGCAGCTTACAGGGAAGCTCACCCCTCCACTTT.

This chain uses TRBV13 with TRBJ2-7, with 9 bases fitting TRBD1. This CDR3 has 13 residues. Looked up from germline, CDR1 is PRHDT and CDR2 is FYEKMQ (reference sequence). J lost 7 bases, V lost 5 bases, and 6 bases had no gene match. The DNA for the CDR3 is TGTGCCAGCAGCCTTGGGACAGGGAGAGAGCAGTACTTC. Translating it yields CASSLGTGREQYF.

The gene calls are TRBV6-2 or TRBV6-3 and TRBJ2-7; a weak D match, TRBD1 (5 bases). The CDR3 runs 13 residues. Germline V gene data show CDR1 as MNHEY and CDR2 as SVGEGT. V gave up 4 bases and J gave up 2 bases, with 9 bases separating them. The CDR3 region is CASSSDSPYEQYF. CDR3 bases: TGTGCCAGCAGTTCAGACAGTCCCTACGAGCAGTACTTC.

The rearrangement links TRBV5-1 to TRBJ1-4; D ambiguous. Germline V CDR1 and CDR2: SGHRS, YFSETQ. Trimming cost V 0 bases and J 5 bases, with 11 bases left between them. The CDR3 has 15 residues. The CDR3 spells CASSLAGRGNEKLFF. CDR3 DNA sequence: TGCGCCAGCAGCTTGGCGGGAAGAGGGAATGAAAAACTGTTTTTT.

V is TRBV30 and J is TRBJ2-1; the match to TRBD2 covers 12 bases. The CDR3 is made up of 15 amino acids. With 2 bases clipped from V and 4 bases from J, the junction kept 3 bases outside the gene matches. The germline V gene has CDR1 GTSNPN and CDR2 SVGIG (reference sequence). The CDR3 nucleotides are TGTGCCTGGAGTACTGGACTAGCGGGATACAATGAGCAGTTCTTC. The encoded protein is CAWSTGLAGYNEQFF.

The CDR3 sequence: CASTVGASGANVLTF. CDR3 DNA: TGTGCCAGCACGGTCGGAGCCTCTGGGGCCAACGTCCTGACTTTC. The genes are TRBV2 and TRBJ2-6; D call uncertain. Trimming cost V 7 bases and J 0 bases, with 10 bases left between them. Germline lookup yields CDR1 SNHLY and CDR2 FYNNEI. This CDR3 region has 15 residues.

V usage is TRBV28 and J usage is TRBJ2-1, with 10 bases fitting TRBD2. Germline CDR1 MDHEN, CDR2 SYDVKM. The CDR3 totals 15 residues. After removal of 3 bases from V and 7 bases from J, the junction contained 6 bases not matched to a gene. The CDR3 nucleotides read TGTGCCAGCAGTTTGCTAGCGGGAGTTGGTAATGAGCAGTTCTTC. Translating it yields CASSLLAGVGNEQFF. Complete variable domain (other parts from reference TRBV28 and TRBJ2-1): DVKVTQSSRYLVKRTGEKVFLECVQDMDHENMFWYRQDPGLGLRLIYFSYDVKMKEKGDIPEGYSVSREKKERFSLILESASTNQTSMYLCASSLLAGVGNEQFFGPGTRLTVL.

The CDR3 nucleotides are TGCGCCAGCAGGACCGACTCTAACTATGGCTACACCTTC. Translation gives CASRTDSNYGYTF. The chain recombines TRBV5-1 with TRBJ1-2, with D hard to call. From germline, CDR1 is SGHRS and CDR2 YFSETQ. The V end lost 5 bases, the J end lost 0 bases, and 8 bases lay between the germline ends. CDR3 length: 13 amino acids. Complete variable domain (other parts from reference TRBV5-1 and TRBJ1-2): KAGVTQTPRYLIKTRGQQVTLSCSPISGHRSVSWYQQTPGQGLQFLFEYFSETQRNKGNFPGRFSGRQFSNSRSEMNVSTLELGDSALYLCASRTDSNYGYTFGSGTRLTVV.

This clone was recorded once. The rearrangement uses TRBV2 and TRBJ2-7; TRBD2 matches at 8 bases. This CDR3 has 14 amino acids. Germline V CDR1 and CDR2: SNHLY, FYNNEI. The V gene end was trimmed by 2 bases and the J gene end by 6 bases; junction bases not matched to a gene: 6. The CDR3 protein is CASSELGTSGEQYF. The CDR3 DNA reads TGTGCCAGCAGTGAACTTGGGACTAGTGGCGAGCAGTACTTC.

CDR3: CASSAQGDYGYTF. CDR3 DNA: TGTGCCAGCAGCGCGCAGGGGGACTATGGCTACACCTTC. This chain joins TRBV9 and TRBJ1-2, with 7 bases that match TRBD1. V lost 3 bases, J lost 3 bases, and 2 bases stayed unmatched. The CDR3 length is 13 residues. Germline V gene data show CDR1 as SGDLS and CDR2 as YYNGEE.

The chain employs TRBV9 and TRBJ2-2; tentative D call: TRBD1 (6 bases). Germline loops: CDR1 SGDLS, CDR2 YYNGEE. Trimming removed 4 bases at V and 2 bases at J, with 9 bases between. This CDR3 is 14 amino acids long. The CDR3 nucleotides are TGTGCCAGCAGCCCAGGGGCCAACACCGGGGAGCTGTTTTTT. Protein product: CASSPGANTGELFF.

CDR3 in DNA: TGTGCCAGCAGCCACAAAATCAGGGGAGTCAGCAATCAGCCCCAGCATTTT. Translating it yields CASSHKIRGVSNQPQHF. J is TRBJ1-5 and V is TRBV5-4, with TRBD1 as a possible D gene (6 bases). Germline lookup yields CDR1 SGHNT and CDR2 YYREEE (reference sequence). The V end lost 4 bases, the J end lost 1 base, and 18 bases lay between the germline ends. There are 17 residues in the CDR3.

The V gene is TRBV11-2, the J gene TRBJ1-1, with TRBD1 identical over 9 bases. The CDR3 totals 14 residues. With 5 bases clipped from V and 5 bases from J, the junction kept 6 bases outside the gene matches. Germline V gives CDR1 SGHAT, CDR2 FQNNGV. CDR3 amino acids: CASSPRDRVTEAFF. The CDR3 nucleotides read TGTGCCAGCAGCCCCCGGGACAGGGTTACTGAAGCTTTCTTT. The full variable domain, completed using reference TRBV11-2 and TRBJ1-1, is EAGVAQSPRYKIIEKRQSVAFWCNPISGHATLYWYQQILGQGPKLLIQFQNNGVVDDSQLPKDRFSAERLKGVDSTLKIQPAKLEDSAVYLCASSPRDRVTEAFFGQGTRLTVV.

V usage is TRBV30 and J usage is TRBJ2-2, with TRBD1 matching over 8 bases. CDR1 is GTSNPN and CDR2 is SVGIG in the germline V gene (reference sequence). The CDR3 length is 16 residues. The ends lost 3 bases at V and 5 bases at J; junction bases unmatched: 11. The CDR3 is CAWRLTGTGGTGELFF. CDR3 bases: TGTGCCTGGAGGTTAACCGGAACAGGGGGTACCGGGGAGCTGTTTTTT.

This chain uses TRBV7-2 with TRBJ2-3; 12 positions match TRBD1. This CDR3 comprises 15 residues. Germline values: CDR1 SGHTA, CDR2 FQGNSA. V shed 5 bases, J shed 4 bases, and the junction held 4 bases outside the gene matches. The CDR3 region is CASSKGQGAPDTQYF. CDR3 in DNA: TGTGCCAGCAGCAAGGGACAGGGGGCCCCAGATACGCAGTATTTT.

The rearrangement joins TRBV2 to TRBJ1-2; possible D gene TRBD1, 6 bases. The CDR3 covers 13 residues. V was cut by 8 bases and J by 0 bases, with 10 bases left in between. Germline V gene lookup returns CDR1 SNHLY and CDR2 FYNNEI. CDR3 in amino acids: CASHTGTNYGYTF. The DNA of the CDR3 is TGTGCCAGCCATACAGGGACTAACTATGGCTACACCTTC.

The genes are TRBV9 and TRBJ1-3, with 7 bases that match TRBD1. The trim removed 2 bases at V and 2 bases at J, leaving 7 bases unmatched. The germline gives CDR1 SGDLS, CDR2 YYNGEE. The CDR3 loop spans 16 amino acids. The CDR3 DNA reads as TGTGCCAGCAGCGTTGCATGGACAGGCGCTGGAAACACCATATATTTT. Amino acid sequence: CASSVAWTGAGNTIYF.

The DNA for the CDR3 is TGTGCCAGCAGCTTAGCCCGAGCGGGGGCCGACACAGATACGCAGTATTTT. This codes for CASSLARAGADTDTQYF. The chain links TRBV7-9 to TRBJ2-3, with 8 bases aligning to TRBD2. Germline V gives CDR1 SEHNR, CDR2 FQNEAQ (reference sequence). V trimming: 0 bases; J trimming: 2 bases; junction bases outside the gene matches: 7. The CDR3 length is 17 residues. Using reference TRBV7-9 and TRBJ2-3 for the parts outside the CDR3, the full variable domain is DTGVSQNPRHKITKRGQNVTFRCDPISEHNRLYWYRQTLGQGPEFLTYFQNEAQLEKSRLLSDRFSAERPKGSFSTLEIQRTEQGDSAMYLCASSLARAGADTDTQYFGPGTRLTVL.

This chain uses TRBV5-4 with TRBJ2-3; D ambiguous. The CDR3 sequence is 12 residues long. V was pared by 3 bases and J by 4 bases, with 6 bases between. Germline CDR1 SGHNT, CDR2 YYREEE (reference sequence). CDR3 bases: TGTGCCAGCAGCTCCCCGGCAGATACGCAGTATTTT. This codes for CASSSPADTQYF.

The rearrangement links TRBV27 to TRBJ2-1, with D possibly TRBD1 on 5 matching bases. With 3 bases removed from V and 2 bases from J, the gap between germline ends came to 8 bases. Germline CDR1 is MNHEY and CDR2 is SMNVEV (reference sequence). This CDR3 has 14 amino acids. CDR3 region: CASSFRVAYNEQFF. The CDR3 bases are TGTGCCAGCAGTTTCAGGGTTGCCTACAATGAGCAGTTCTTC.

The chain combines TRBV2 with TRBJ1-1; D is uncertain. Trimming removed 7 bases from V and 5 bases from J, with 11 bases in between. Germline V lookup: CDR1 SNHLY, CDR2 FYNNEI. This CDR3 spans 12 amino acids. Here the CDR3 reads CASMGGRTEAFF. The CDR3 region has the DNA TGTGCCAGCATGGGAGGGCGGACTGAAGCTTTCTTT.

The V and J genes are TRBV27 and TRBJ2-1; 7 nucleotides align to TRBD2. V gave up 7 bases and J gave up 1 base; unmatched junction bases: 4. The CDR3 is 14 residues long. Germline loops: CDR1 MNHEY, CDR2 SMNVEV (reference sequence). The CDR3 loop is CASTPAGSYNEQFF. As DNA, the CDR3 is TGTGCCAGCACTCCAGCGGGATCCTACAATGAGCAGTTCTTC.

This chain links TRBV4-3 with TRBJ2-2, with 7 bases matching TRBD2. CDR1 and CDR2 from the germline V gene are LGHNA and YSLEER. This CDR3 spans 18 amino acids. With V trimmed by 4 bases and J by 1 base, 12 bases remained unmatched. The DNA for the CDR3 is TGCGCCAGCAGCCTAAGACCGAGGGCGGGGGAGAACACCGGGGAGCTGTTTTTT. Protein: CASSLRPRAGENTGELFF.

The V and J genes are TRBV29-1 and TRBJ1-1, with D unclear. V shed 1 base and J shed 2 bases, with 8 bases lying between them. Germline V lookup: CDR1 SQVTM, CDR2 ANQGSEA. The CDR3 is 13 residues long. CDR3 region: CSVEAETNTEAFF. CDR3 bases: TGCAGCGTTGAAGCGGAGACTAACACTGAAGCTTTCTTT.

This chain links TRBV5-4 with TRBJ2-3, with D possibly matching TRBD2 (5 bases). Germline V gives CDR1 SGHNT, CDR2 YYREEE (reference sequence). This CDR3 comprises 15 residues. Between the trimmed V and J ends, which lost 0 bases and 0 bases, there was a span of 8 bases. The CDR3 bases are TGTGCCAGCAGCTTGGTCCCGGGGAGCACAGATACGCAGTATTTT. Translation gives CASSLVPGSTDTQYF. The full variable domain, its missing parts supplied by reference TRBV5-4 and TRBJ2-3, is ETGVTQSPTHLIKTRGQQVTLRCSSQSGHNTVSWYQQALGQGPQFIFQYYREEENGRGNFPPRFSGLQFPNYSSELNVNALELDDSALYLCASSLVPGSTDTQYFGPGTRLTVL.